Following are 5 T cell receptor beta chains from one sample sequenced in a study of T-cell reconstitution after alpha-beta-depleted transplantation in children (dated by TCRdb to about 2016). The treatment or condition tag for this specimen amounts to: allogeneic hematopoietic cell transplantation with graft depleted of TCRalphabeta T cells and CD19 B cells. Library preparation used PCR. These reads were obtained on an Illumina HiSeq 2500. TCR libraries were prepared with molecular barcoding, using unique molecular identifiers to normalize TCRbeta repertoire quantification. TCRdb's own reprocessing of the public reads used fastp at Q25 and MiXCR and kept productive beta chains. All rows with the same CDR3 protein become a single entry with the most common DNA and genes. Across this sample there are fewer than 700,000 distinct CDR3 sequences, with under 25% seen only once. Jointly, the top ten make up over 12% of the sample.

The starting material was PBMCs, mostly from graft donor cells, obtained 360 days after TCRalphabeta/CD19-depleted stem cell transplant. The receptors come from a boy in the first two years of life who had a stem cell transplant for acute myeloid leukemia, so the T cells may come from the graft donor.

The V gene is TRBV7-2, the J gene TRBJ2-5; TRBD1 aligns across 8 bases. Per the germline V gene, CDR1 is SGHTA and CDR2 is FQGNSA. This CDR3 is 15 amino acids long. Trimming removed 5 bases from V and 3 bases from J; junction bases left unmatched: 8. The CDR3 nucleotides are TGTGCCAGCAGCCCTCCAAGGACAGGGAAAGAGACCCAGTACTTC. Translating gives CASSPPRTGKETQYF.

This clonotype was counted a few times. The chain is built from TRBV27 and TRBJ1-4; 8 nucleotides match TRBD1. V was clipped by 3 bases and J by 5 bases; unmatched bases: 5. This CDR3 is built from 15 residues. Germline CDR1 MNHEY, CDR2 SMNVEV (reference sequence). The CDR3, as DNA: TGTGCCAGCAGTTTCCAGGACAGGGTGAATGAAAAACTGTTTTTT. Translated: CASSFQDRVNEKLFF.

This rearrangement joins TRBV2 to TRBJ2-1; 9 bases line up with TRBD2. CDR1 and CDR2 (germline): SNHLY, FYNNEI. The CDR3 is 14 amino acids. Trimming at V came to 3 bases and at J to 8 bases, leaving 5 bases not matched to a gene. The CDR3 DNA sequence: TGTGCCAGCAGTGAGCGGGGGGGCCCCTATGAGCAGTTCTTC. This codes for CASSERGGPYEQFF.

This clonotype was counted only a few times. This chain joins TRBV20-1 and TRBJ1-5; 12 bases match TRBD1. Per germline, CDR1 DFQATT and CDR2 SNEGSKA (reference sequence). Trimming removed 4 bases from V and 5 bases from J; junction bases left unmatched: 12. This CDR3 spans 17 amino acids. This chain's CDR3 is CSATVGTGGKGYQPQHF. The CDR3 DNA reads as TGCAGTGCTACCGTTGGGACAGGGGGCAAGGGGTATCAGCCCCAGCATTTT.

This clonotype was picked up many times. The V and J genes are TRBV18 and TRBJ2-1, with D possibly matching TRBD2 (5 bases). CDR3 length equals 17 residues. Deletions cut 2 bases from V and 3 bases from J, with 17 bases between. Germline loops: CDR1 KGHSH, CDR2 LQKENI. The CDR3 is CASSPYLGLASYNEQFF. CDR3 nucleotide sequence: TGTGCCAGCTCACCATACCTTGGGCTAGCAAGCTACAATGAGCAGTTCTTC.